The source of this TCR beta chain is a study of blood T cells in healthy people across ages. Findings and limits, study-wide: Older individuals had lower TCR beta diversity per million T cells (the decline was roughly linear). Researchers report that TCR beta diversity correlated strongly with naive T cell percentage.

CDR1 and CDR2 from the germline V gene are DFQATT and SNEGSKA (reference sequence). The CDR3 sequence is 16 residues long. The junction had 7 bases not matched to a gene; V was cut back by 0 bases and J by 3 bases. In regard to this clonotype: The antigen is unknown.

Sample-barcoded 5' priming and a J-beta primer mix drove a second PCR of 7 to 11 cycles. Each single sample gave us at least 2.5 million CDR3-containing paired-end reads. TCRdb reprocessed the 5' RACE reads via MiXCR and lists one record per CDR3 protein. The sample has 850,000 to 950,000 distinct CDR3 sequences, under 35% seen once. Each sample gave at least 6.5 million isolated PBMCs. The clonotype was recovered from a woman older than 75 in good health. Sequencing was carried out using blood. This chain joins TRBV20-1 and TRBJ2-3; 9 bases fit TRBD2. This CDR3 is CSARDPSSGGTDTQYF. In DNA, the CDR3 is TGCAGTGCTAGAGATCCCTCGAGCGGGGGGACAGATACGCAGTATTTT.